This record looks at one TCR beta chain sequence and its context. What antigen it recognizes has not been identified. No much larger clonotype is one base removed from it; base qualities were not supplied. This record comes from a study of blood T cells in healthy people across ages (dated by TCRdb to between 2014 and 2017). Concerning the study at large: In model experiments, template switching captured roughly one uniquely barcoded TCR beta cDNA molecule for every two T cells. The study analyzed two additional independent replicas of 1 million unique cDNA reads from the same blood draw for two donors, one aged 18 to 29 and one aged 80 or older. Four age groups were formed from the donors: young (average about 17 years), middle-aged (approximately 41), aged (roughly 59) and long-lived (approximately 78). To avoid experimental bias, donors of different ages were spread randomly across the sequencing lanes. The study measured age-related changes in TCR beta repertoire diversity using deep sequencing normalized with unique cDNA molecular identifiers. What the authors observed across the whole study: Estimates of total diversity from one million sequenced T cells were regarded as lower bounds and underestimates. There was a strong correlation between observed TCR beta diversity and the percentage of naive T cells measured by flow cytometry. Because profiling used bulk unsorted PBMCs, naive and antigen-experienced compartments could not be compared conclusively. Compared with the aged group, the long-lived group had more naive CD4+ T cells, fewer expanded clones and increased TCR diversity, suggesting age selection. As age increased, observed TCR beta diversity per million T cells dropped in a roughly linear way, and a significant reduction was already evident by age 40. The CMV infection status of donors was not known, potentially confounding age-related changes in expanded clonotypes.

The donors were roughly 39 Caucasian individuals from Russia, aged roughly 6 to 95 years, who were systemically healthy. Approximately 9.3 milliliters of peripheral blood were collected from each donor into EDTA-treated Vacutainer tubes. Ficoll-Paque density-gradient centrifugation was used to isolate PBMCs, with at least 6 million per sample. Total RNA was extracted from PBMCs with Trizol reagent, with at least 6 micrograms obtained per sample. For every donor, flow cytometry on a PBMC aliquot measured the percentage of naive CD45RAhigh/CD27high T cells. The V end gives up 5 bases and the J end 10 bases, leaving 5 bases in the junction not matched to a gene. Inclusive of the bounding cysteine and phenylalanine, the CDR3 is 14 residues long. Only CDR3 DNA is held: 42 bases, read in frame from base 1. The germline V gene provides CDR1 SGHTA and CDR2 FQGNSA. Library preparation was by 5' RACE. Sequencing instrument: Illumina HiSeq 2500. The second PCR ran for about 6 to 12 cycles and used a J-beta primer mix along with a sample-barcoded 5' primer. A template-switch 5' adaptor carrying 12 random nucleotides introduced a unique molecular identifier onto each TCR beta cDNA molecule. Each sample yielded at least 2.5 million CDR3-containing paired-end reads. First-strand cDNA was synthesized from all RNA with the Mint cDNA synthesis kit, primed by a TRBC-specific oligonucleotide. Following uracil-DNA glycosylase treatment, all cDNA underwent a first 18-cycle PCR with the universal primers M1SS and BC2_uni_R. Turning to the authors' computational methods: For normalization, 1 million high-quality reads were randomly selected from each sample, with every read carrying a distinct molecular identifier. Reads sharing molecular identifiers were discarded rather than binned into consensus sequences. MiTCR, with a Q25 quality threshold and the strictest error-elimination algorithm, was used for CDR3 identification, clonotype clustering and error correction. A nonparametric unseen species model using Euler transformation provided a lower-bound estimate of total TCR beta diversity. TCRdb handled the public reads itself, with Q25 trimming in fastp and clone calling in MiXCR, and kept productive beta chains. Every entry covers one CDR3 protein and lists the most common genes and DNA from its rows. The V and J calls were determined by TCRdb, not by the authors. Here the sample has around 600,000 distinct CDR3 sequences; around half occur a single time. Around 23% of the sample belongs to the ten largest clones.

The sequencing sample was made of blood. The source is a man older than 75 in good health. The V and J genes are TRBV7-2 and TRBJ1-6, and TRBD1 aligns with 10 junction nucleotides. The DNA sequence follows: TGTACCAGCAGCGGGGACAGGGGCTGGTCACCCCTCCACTTT. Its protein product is CTSSGDRGWSPLHF.